The 7 T cell receptor beta chains in this list originate from one sample, sequenced in a study of T cell responses to AZD1222 COVID-19 vaccine. The method was immunoSEQ multiplex PCR; TCRdb's version includes in-frame clones alone and lacks a portion of them. The sample includes around 120,000 clones, approximately 90% seen only once; the top ten take 11% to 15%. The sequences come from peripheral blood, collected on day 0 of AZD1222 vaccination. These receptors originate from an adult in good health.

This chain connects TRBV18 to TRBJ1-1; 9 bases fit TRBD1. Germline-derived CDR1 and CDR2 are KGHSH and LQKENI. J gave up 0 bases and V 3 bases, and 2 bases lay outside the gene matches. There are 15 residues in the CDR3. In DNA, the CDR3 is TGTGCCAGCTCACCCCGGACAGGGGTGAACACTGAAGCTTTCTTT. Amino acids: CASSPRTGVNTEAFF.

V gene TRBV19 combines with J gene TRBJ1-1, with D possibly TRBD1 on 6 matching bases. The CDR3 consists of 16 residues. V was clipped by 7 bases and J by 5 bases, with 23 bases between them. CDR1 and CDR2 (germline): LNHDA, SQIVND (reference sequence). Written as DNA, the CDR3 is TGTGCCAGTAATCCTTTGGGGGCTTTGGGATGGACTGAAGCTTTCTTT. Translated, it gives CASNPLGALGWTEAFF.

The sample holds many counts of this clone. CDR3 DNA sequence: TGTGCCAGCAGCTTAGATGTCAGGTTCTACGAGCAGTACTTC. Its protein product is CASSLDVRFYEQYF. The chain combines TRBV11-2 with TRBJ2-7, with D unresolved. The CDR3 is made up of 14 amino acids. Deletions cut 0 bases from V and 3 bases from J, with 9 bases between. CDR1 is SGHAT and CDR2 is FQNNGV in the germline V gene.

This clone was observed a single time. The chain employs TRBV27 and TRBJ2-3; D remains unclear. There are 14 residues in the CDR3. Germline CDR1 MNHEY, CDR2 SMNVEV (reference sequence). V was shortened by 4 bases and J by 6 bases, with 14 bases between the two germline ends. The DNA for the CDR3 is TGTGCCAGCAGTTCCCCGTCGTCCCAGGATACGCAGTATTTT. Residues: CASSSPSSQDTQYF.

This chain connects TRBV5-1 to TRBJ1-3; the D is unclear. The CDR3 is 12 amino acids. Deletions cut 4 bases from V and 4 bases from J, with 6 bases between. Looked up from germline, CDR1 is SGHRS and CDR2 is YFSETQ. CDR3 bases: TGCGCCAGCAGCCTCCAGGGAAACACCATATATTTT. It codes for CASSLQGNTIYF.

J is TRBJ1-6 and V is TRBV10-3; 9 bases match TRBD1. The CDR3 extends over 14 amino acids. With 2 bases clipped from V and 10 bases from J, the junction kept 3 bases outside the gene matches. The germline V gene encodes CDR1 ENHRY and CDR2 SYGVKD. The CDR3 DNA is TGTGCCATCAGTGAGGGGGACAGGGCGTCACCCCTCCACTTT. It specifies CAISEGDRASPLHF.

The V and J genes are TRBV6-1 and TRBJ1-1; D remains ambiguous. The CDR3 is 13 residues long. Germline CDR1 and CDR2: MNHNS and SASEGT. The germline V and J ends were trimmed by 1 base and 4 bases, with 7 bases remaining between them. The CDR3 DNA follows: TGTGCCAGCAGTGAAGGTTGGGGCACTGAAGCTTTCTTT. Protein: CASSEGWGTEAFF.